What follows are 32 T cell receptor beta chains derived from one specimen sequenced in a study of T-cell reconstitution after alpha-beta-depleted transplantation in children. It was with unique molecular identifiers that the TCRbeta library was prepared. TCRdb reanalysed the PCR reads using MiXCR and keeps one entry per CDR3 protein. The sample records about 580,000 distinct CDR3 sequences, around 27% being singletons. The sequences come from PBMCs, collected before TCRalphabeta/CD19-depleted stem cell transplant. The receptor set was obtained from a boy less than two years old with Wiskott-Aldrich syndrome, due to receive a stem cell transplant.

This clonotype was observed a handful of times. CDR3 in DNA: TGTGCCAGCAGTTTACAGTCATTCACCGAGCAGTACTTC. Translated: CASSLQSFTEQYF. This rearrangement joins TRBV27 to TRBJ2-7, with D unresolved. V was pared by 2 bases and J by 6 bases, with 11 bases between. CDR1 is MNHEY, CDR2 SMNVEV, per germline (reference sequence). The CDR3 consists of 13 residues.

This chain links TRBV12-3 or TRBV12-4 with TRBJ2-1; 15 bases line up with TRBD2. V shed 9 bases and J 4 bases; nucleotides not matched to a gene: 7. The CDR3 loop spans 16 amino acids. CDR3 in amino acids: CASGTSGRSGYNEQFF. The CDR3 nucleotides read TGTGCCAGTGGGACTAGCGGGAGGTCGGGGTACAATGAGCAGTTCTTC.

The CDR3, as DNA: TGCAGTGCTGGCCCGGGGCCGTCTAAAAATCAGCCCCAGCATTTT. It translates to CSAGPGPSKNQPQHF. The genes are TRBV20-1 and TRBJ1-5, with D maybe TRBD1 (5 bases). Per the germline V gene, CDR1 is DFQATT and CDR2 is SNEGSKA (reference sequence). The CDR3 sequence is 15 residues long. The V end lost 5 bases, the J end lost 4 bases, and 18 bases lay between the germline ends.

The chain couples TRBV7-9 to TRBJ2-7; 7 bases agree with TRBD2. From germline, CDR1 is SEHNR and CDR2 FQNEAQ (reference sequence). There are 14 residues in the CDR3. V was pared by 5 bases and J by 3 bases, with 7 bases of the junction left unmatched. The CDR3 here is CASSPSGLGYEQYF. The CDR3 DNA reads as TGTGCCAGCAGCCCCTCTGGACTAGGCTACGAGCAGTACTTC.

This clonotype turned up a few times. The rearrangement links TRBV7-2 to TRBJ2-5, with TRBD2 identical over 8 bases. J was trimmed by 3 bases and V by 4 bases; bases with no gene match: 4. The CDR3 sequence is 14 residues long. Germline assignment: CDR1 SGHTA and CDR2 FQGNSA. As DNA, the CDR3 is TGTGCCAGCAGCTCGAGCGGGAGCAAAGAGACCCAGTACTTC. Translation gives CASSSSGSKETQYF.

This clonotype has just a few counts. This CDR3 is CASSPRDFGNEQFF. CDR3 DNA: TGTGCCAGCAGCCCAAGGGACTTCGGCAATGAGCAGTTCTTC. The chain has TRBV3-1 and TRBJ2-1; a weak D match, TRBD2 (6 bases). CDR3 length equals 14 residues. From germline, CDR1 is LGHDT and CDR2 YNNKEL (reference sequence). With 4 bases removed from V and 6 bases from J, the gap between germline ends came to 13 bases.

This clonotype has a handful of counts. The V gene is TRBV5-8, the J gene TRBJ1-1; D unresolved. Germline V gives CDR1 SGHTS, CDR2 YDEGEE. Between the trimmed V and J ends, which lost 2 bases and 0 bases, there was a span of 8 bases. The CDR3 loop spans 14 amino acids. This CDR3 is CASSLTNLNTEAFF. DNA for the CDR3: TGTGCCAGCAGCTTAACGAACTTGAACACTGAAGCTTTCTTT. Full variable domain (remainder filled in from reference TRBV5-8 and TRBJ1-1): EAGVTQSPTHLIKTRGQQATLRCSPISGHTSVYWYQQALGLGLQFLLWYDEGEERNRGNFPPRFSGRQFPNYSSELNVNALELEDSALYLCASSLTNLNTEAFFGQGTRLTVV.

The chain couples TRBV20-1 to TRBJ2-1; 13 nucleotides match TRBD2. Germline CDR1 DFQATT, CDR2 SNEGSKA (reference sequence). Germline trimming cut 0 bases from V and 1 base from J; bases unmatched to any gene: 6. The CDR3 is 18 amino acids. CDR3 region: CSAREGTSGIPSYNEQFF. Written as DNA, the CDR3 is TGCAGTGCTAGAGAGGGGACTAGCGGGATCCCTTCCTACAATGAGCAGTTCTTC.

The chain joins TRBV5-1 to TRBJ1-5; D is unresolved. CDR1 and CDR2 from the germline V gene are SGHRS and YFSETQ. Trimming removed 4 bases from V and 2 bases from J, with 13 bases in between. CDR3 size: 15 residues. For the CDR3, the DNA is TGCGCCAGCAGCCTGATGGCCGGGGGCAATCAGCCCCAGCATTTT. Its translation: CASSLMAGGNQPQHF.

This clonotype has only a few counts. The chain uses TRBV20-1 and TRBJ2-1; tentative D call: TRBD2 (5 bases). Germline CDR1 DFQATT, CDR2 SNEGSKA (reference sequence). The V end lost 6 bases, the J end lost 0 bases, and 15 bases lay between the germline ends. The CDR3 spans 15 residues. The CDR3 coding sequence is TGCAGTGCAGTTTTTTGGGAGAGCTCCTACAATGAGCAGTTCTTC. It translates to CSAVFWESSYNEQFF.

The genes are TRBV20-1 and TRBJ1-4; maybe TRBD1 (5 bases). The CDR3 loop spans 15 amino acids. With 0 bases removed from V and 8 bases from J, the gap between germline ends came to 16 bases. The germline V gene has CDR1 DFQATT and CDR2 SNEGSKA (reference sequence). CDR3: CSARDPFPWTEKLFF. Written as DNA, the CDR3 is TGCAGTGCTAGAGATCCCTTCCCTTGGACAGAAAAACTGTTTTTT.

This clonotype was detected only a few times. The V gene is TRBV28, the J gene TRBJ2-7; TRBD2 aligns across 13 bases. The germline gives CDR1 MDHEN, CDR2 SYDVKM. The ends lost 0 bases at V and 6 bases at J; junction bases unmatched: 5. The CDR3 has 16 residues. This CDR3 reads CASSLWSGLAGFEQYF. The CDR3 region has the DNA TGTGCCAGCAGTTTATGGTCGGGACTAGCGGGATTCGAGCAGTACTTC.

CDR3 residues: CSAREGGTTGELFF. The CDR3 DNA reads as TGCAGTGCTAGAGAGGGCGGGACGACCGGGGAGCTGTTTTTT. V is TRBV20-1 and J is TRBJ2-2; perhaps TRBD2 as D (6 bases). The CDR3 is made up of 14 amino acids. The germline V gene has CDR1 DFQATT and CDR2 SNEGSKA (reference sequence). Trimming shortened V by 0 bases and J by 5 bases, and 10 bases separated the two germline ends.

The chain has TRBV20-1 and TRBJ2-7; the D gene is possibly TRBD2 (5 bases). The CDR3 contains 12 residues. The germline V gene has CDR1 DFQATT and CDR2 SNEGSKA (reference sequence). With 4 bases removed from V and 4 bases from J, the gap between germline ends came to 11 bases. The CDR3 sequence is CSAILTGYEQYF. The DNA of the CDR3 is TGCAGTGCTATCTTAACGGGATACGAGCAGTACTTC.

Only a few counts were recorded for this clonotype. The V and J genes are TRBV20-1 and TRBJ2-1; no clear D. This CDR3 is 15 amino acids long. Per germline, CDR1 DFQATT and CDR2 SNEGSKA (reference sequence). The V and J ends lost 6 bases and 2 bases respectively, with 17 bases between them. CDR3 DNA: TGCAGTGCGGACCGCTGGCGCGGTACCTACAATGAGCAGTTCTTC. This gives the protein CSADRWRGTYNEQFF.

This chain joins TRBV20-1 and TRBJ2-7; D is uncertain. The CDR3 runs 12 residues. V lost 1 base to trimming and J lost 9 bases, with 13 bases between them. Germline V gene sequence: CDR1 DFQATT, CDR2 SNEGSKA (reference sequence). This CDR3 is CSARVVATLQYF. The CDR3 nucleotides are TGCAGTGCTAGAGTCGTGGCCACGCTGCAGTACTTC.

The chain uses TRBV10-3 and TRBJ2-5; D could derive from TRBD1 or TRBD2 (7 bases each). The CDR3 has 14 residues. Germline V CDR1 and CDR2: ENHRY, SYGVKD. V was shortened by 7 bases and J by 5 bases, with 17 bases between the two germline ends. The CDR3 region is CAIKGAGAGETQYF. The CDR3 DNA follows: TGTGCCATCAAGGGGGCGGGAGCTGGGGAGACCCAGTACTTC.

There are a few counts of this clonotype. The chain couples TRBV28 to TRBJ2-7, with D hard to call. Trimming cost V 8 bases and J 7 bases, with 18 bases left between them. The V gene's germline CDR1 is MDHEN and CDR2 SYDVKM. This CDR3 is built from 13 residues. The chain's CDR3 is CASETVGAWEQYF. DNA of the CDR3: TGTGCCAGCGAAACGGTCGGAGCGTGGGAGCAGTACTTC.

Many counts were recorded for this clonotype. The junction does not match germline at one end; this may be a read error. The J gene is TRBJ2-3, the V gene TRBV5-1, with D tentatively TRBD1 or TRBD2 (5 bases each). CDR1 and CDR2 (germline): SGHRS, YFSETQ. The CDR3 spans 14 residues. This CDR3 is CASSPRGGTDTQYF. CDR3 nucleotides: TGTGCCAGCAGCCCCCGGGGCGGGACAGATACGCAGTATTTT.

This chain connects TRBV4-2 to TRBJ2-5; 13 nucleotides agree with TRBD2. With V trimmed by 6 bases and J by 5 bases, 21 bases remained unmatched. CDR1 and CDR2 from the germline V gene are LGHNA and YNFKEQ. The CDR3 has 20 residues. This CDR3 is CASSRGRRTSGRVSGETQYF. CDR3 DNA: TGTGCCAGCAGTCGGGGGAGAAGGACTAGCGGGAGAGTGTCCGGGGAGACCCAGTACTTC.

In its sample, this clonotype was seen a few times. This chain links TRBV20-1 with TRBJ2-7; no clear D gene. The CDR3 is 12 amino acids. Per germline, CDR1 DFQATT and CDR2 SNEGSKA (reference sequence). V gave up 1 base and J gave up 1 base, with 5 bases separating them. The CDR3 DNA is TGCAGTGCTAGAGGACATTCCTACGAGCAGTACTTC. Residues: CSARGHSYEQYF.

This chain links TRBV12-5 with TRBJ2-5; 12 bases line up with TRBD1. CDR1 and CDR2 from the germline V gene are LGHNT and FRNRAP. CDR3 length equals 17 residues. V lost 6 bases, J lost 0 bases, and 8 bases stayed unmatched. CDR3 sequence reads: CASGPGTGGPHQETQYF. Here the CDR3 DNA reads TGTGCTAGTGGCCCCGGGACAGGGGGCCCCCACCAAGAGACCCAGTACTTC. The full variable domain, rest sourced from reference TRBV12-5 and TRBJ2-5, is DARVTQTPRHKVTEMGQEVTMRCQPILGHNTVFWYRQTMMQGLELLAYFRNRAPLDDSGMPKDRFSAEMPDATLATLKIQPSEPRDSAVYFCASGPGTGGPHQETQYFGPGTRLLVL.

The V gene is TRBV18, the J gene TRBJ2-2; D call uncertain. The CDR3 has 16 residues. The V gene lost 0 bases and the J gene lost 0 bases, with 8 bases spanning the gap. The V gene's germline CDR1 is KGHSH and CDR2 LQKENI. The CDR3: CASSPPGRPNTGELFF. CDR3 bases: TGTGCCAGCTCACCACCGGGCAGACCGAACACCGGGGAGCTGTTTTTT.

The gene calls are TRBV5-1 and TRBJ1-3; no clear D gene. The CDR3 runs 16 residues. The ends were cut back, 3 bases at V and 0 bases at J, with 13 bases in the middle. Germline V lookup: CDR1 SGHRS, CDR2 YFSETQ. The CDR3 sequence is CASSSGLAFSGNTIYF. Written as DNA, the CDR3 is TGCGCCAGCAGCTCAGGACTGGCCTTCTCTGGAAACACCATATATTTT.

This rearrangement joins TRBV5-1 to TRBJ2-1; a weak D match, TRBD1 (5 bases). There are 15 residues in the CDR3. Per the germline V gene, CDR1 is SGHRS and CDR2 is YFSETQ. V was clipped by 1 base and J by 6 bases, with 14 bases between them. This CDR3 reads CASSLRGRGINEQFF. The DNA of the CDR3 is TGCGCCAGCAGCTTGAGAGGTAGGGGTATCAATGAGCAGTTCTTC.

This chain's CDR3 is CASSLGGITQYF. The CDR3 region has the DNA TGTGCCAGCAGCCTAGGGGGGATTACGCAGTATTTT. V usage is TRBV12-3 or TRBV12-4 and J usage is TRBJ2-3, with D tentatively TRBD1 or TRBD2 (6 bases each). The CDR3 is 12 residues long. V was pared by 6 bases and J by 8 bases, with 12 bases between.

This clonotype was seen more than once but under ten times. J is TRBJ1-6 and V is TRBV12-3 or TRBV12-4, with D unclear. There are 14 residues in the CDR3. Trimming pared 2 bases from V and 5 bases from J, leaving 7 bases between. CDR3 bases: TGTGCCAGCAGTTTACGGACGGATAATTCACCCCTCCACTTT. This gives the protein CASSLRTDNSPLHF.

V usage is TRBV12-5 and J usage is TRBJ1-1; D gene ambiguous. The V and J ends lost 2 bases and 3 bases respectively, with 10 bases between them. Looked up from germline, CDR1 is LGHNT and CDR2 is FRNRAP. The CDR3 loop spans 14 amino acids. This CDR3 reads CASGLNSQYTEAFF. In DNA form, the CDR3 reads TGTGCTAGTGGTTTGAACAGCCAGTACACTGAAGCTTTCTTT.

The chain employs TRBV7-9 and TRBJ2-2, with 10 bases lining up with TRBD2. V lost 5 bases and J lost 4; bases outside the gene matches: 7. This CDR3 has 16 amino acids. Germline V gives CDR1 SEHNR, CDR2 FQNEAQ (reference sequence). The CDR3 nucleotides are TGTGCCAGCAGCACCGTAGCGGGAGGAATCACCGGGGAGCTGTTTTTT. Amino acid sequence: CASSTVAGGITGELFF. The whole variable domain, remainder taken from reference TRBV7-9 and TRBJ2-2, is DTGVSQNPRHKITKRGQNVTFRCDPISEHNRLYWYRQTLGQGPEFLTYFQNEAQLEKSRLLSDRFSAERPKGSFSTLEIQRTEQGDSAMYLCASSTVAGGITGELFFGEGSRLTVL.

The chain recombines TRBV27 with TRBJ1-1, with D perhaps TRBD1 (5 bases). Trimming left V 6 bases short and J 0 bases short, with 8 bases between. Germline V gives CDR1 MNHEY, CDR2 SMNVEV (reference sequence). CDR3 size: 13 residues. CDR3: CASSNRLNTEAFF. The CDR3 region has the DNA TGTGCCAGCAGCAACAGGTTGAACACTGAAGCTTTCTTT.

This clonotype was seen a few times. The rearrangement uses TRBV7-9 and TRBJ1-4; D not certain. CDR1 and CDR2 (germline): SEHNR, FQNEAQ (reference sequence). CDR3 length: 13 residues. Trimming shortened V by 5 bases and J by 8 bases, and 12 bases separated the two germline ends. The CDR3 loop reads CASSPGSEEKLFF. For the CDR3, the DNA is TGTGCCAGCAGCCCCGGGTCCGAAGAAAAACTGTTTTTT.

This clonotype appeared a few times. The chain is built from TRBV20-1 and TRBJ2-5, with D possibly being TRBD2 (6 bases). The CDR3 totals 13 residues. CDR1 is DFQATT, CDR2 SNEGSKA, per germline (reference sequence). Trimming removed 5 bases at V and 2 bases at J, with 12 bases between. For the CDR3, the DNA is TGCAGTGCTTTCGGGACTCCACAAGAGACCCAGTACTTC. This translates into CSAFGTPQETQYF.